Listed here are 5 T cell receptor beta chains from one sample, sequenced in a study of T cell repertoires in ileal Crohn's disease. Method: immunoSEQ multiplex PCR; TCRdb's copy keeps in-frame clones and lacks some. This sample has approximately 18,000 clones, with approximately 60% found just once. Material: ileal tissue. The receptors were sampled from an adult with Crohn's disease.

The V call is TRBV28, the J call TRBJ1-2; D might be TRBD1 (5 bases). The CDR3 length is 16 residues. The V gene's germline CDR1 is MDHEN and CDR2 SYDVKM. Trimming left V 4 bases short and J 0 bases short, with 15 bases between. The CDR3 sequence is CASSSSRGDTNYGYTF. CDR3 nucleotide sequence: TGTGCCAGCAGTTCGTCCCGGGGGGATACTAACTATGGCTACACCTTC.

This clone is classed as medium-sized. Other nucleotide sequences in the sample specify the same CDR3. CDR3 in DNA: TGCGCCAGCAGCCAAGCTGGAGGGAATGAAAAACTGTTTTTT. Translating gives CASSQAGGNEKLFF. V gene TRBV4-3 combines with J gene TRBJ1-4; D unresolved. Germline CDR1 LGHNA, CDR2 YSLEER. The CDR3 spans 14 residues. V gave up 1 base and J gave up 5 bases, with 8 bases separating them.

This rearrangement joins TRBV27 to TRBJ1-6; D is ambiguous. CDR3 length equals 15 residues. V lost 3 bases and J lost 9, with 15 bases in between. Germline CDR1 MNHEY, CDR2 SMNVEV (reference sequence). CDR3 coding DNA: TGTGCCAGCAGTTTTCTATCCGGGGAAACTTCACCCCTCCACTTT. Translated, it gives CASSFLSGETSPLHF.

The chain is built from TRBV27 and TRBJ1-2; D not resolved. The V gene lost 3 bases and the J gene lost 4 bases, with 18 bases spanning the gap. CDR1 MNHEY and CDR2 SMNVEV come from the germline V gene (reference sequence). The CDR3 length is 16 residues. CDR3 bases: TGTGCCAGCAGTTTGACCAATGGAGATAGAAGCTATGGCTACACCTTC. Protein: CASSLTNGDRSYGYTF.

In its sample, this clone was seen once. The chain links TRBV10-1 to TRBJ2-5, with 8 bases fitting TRBD2. Germline assignment: CDR1 WNHNN and CDR2 SYGVQD (reference sequence). The junction had 6 bases not matched to a gene; V was cut back by 8 bases and J by 4 bases. CDR3 length equals 13 residues. The CDR3 bases are TGCGCCAGCGGGGAAAGCGGGAGAGAGACCCAGTACTTC. Protein sequence: CASGESGRETQYF.